This T cell receptor (beta chain) was sequenced in a study of control samples from healthy donors and cancer patients. Clones were sequenced by immunoSEQ multiplex PCR, and TCRdb holds only the in-frame ones, with some missing. The sample includes 100,000 to 150,000 clones, 85% to 95% of them seen just once. Germline assignment: CDR1 MNHEY and CDR2 SMNVEV (reference sequence). Losses at the gene ends were 5 bases for V and 9 bases for J; bases not matched to a gene: 8. This CDR3 is built from 13 residues. The source is a man aged 80 or over with head and neck cancer. The sample was PBMCs. The chain couples TRBV27 to TRBJ2-3; TRBD2 agrees at 7 bases. The CDR3 nucleotides are TGTGCCAGCAGTCCTCGTCCGGGACTAACGCAGTATTTT. Amino acid sequence: CASSPRPGLTQYF.